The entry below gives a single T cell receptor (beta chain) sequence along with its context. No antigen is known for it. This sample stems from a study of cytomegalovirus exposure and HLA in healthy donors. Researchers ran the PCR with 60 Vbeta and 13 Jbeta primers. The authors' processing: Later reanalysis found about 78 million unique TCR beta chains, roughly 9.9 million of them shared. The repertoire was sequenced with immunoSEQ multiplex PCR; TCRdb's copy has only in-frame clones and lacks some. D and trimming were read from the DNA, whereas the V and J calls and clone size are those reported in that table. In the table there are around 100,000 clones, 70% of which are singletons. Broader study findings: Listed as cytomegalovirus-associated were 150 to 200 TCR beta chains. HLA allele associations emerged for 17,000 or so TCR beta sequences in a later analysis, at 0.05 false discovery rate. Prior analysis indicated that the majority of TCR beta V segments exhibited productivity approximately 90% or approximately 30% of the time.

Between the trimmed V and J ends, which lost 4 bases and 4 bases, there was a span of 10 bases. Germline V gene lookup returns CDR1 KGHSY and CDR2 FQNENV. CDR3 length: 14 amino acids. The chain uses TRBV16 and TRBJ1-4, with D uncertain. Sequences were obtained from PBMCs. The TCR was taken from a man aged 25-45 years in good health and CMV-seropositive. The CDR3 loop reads CASSPPRGNEKLFF. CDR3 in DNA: TGTGCCAGCAGCCCGCCGAGAGGTAATGAAAAACTGTTTTTT.